Shown below are 22 T cell receptor beta chains from a single sample sequenced in a study of T-cell reconstitution after alpha-beta-depleted transplantation in children. TCRbeta library preparation incorporated unique molecular identifiers. TCRdb independently ran MiXCR on the PCR reads; one entry per CDR3 protein. Of 500,000 to 750,000 distinct CDR3 sequences in the sample, 10% to 15% are singletons; the top ten hold roughly 2.3%. Specimen: PBMCs, mostly from graft donor cells, collected 360 days after TCRalphabeta/CD19-depleted stem cell transplant. The receptors stem from a male patient younger than 18 who had a stem cell transplant for acute myeloid leukemia, so the T cells may come from the graft donor.

This chain links TRBV7-6 with TRBJ2-7; D is perhaps TRBD1 (7 bases). V shed 5 bases and J shed 3 bases, with 20 bases lying between them. CDR3 length equals 16 residues. CDR1 is SGHVS, CDR2 FNYEAQ, per germline. The CDR3 DNA reads TGTGCCAGCAGCCAACCTCGACAGGGCGGGGACTACGAGCAGTACTTC. Amino acids: CASSQPRQGGDYEQYF.

This clonotype showed up just a few times. The chain carries TRBV28 and TRBJ2-3, with D hard to call. V shed 5 bases and J shed 10 bases, with 16 bases lying between them. CDR3 size: 13 residues. Per the germline V gene, CDR1 is MDHEN and CDR2 is SYDVKM. The CDR3 nucleotides read TGTGCCAGCAGTCAGTCCCTAGGGTATTCGCAGTATTTT. It is translated as CASSQSLGYSQYF.

This clonotype was observed a handful of times. The V gene is TRBV5-1, the J gene TRBJ2-3; 11 nucleotides agree with TRBD2. The CDR3 length is 18 residues. Germline lookup yields CDR1 SGHRS and CDR2 YFSETQ. V dropped 4 bases and J dropped 1; count of bases not matched to a gene: 11. The CDR3 coding sequence is TGCGCCAGCAGCCCGGGACTAGCGGAGAGGGGCGGCACAGATACGCAGTATTTT. It translates to CASSPGLAERGGTDTQYF. Drawing the rest from reference TRBV5-1 and TRBJ2-3, the complete variable domain is KAGVTQTPRYLIKTRGQQVTLSCSPISGHRSVSWYQQTPGQGLQFLFEYFSETQRNKGNFPGRFSGRQFSNSRSEMNVSTLELGDSALYLCASSPGLAERGGTDTQYFGPGTRLTVL.

This clonotype occurred many times. The genes are TRBV7-8 and TRBJ1-3; 7 bases map to TRBD1. The V segment lost 5 bases and the J segment 4 bases; nucleotides outside the gene matches: 8. Germline V gene data show CDR1 as SGHVS and CDR2 as FQNEAQ. The CDR3 runs 15 residues. The CDR3: CASSVPGQIGNTIYF. As DNA, the CDR3 is TGTGCCAGCAGCGTACCGGGACAGATAGGAAACACCATATATTTT.

The chain joins TRBV28 to TRBJ2-6, with a possible D match to TRBD1 (5 bases). The CDR3 consists of 21 residues. In germline, CDR1 is MDHEN, CDR2 SYDVKM. Deletions cut 1 base from V and 0 bases from J, with 22 bases between. This CDR3 is CASSLSPPLARADSGANVLTF. In nucleotides, the CDR3 is TGTGCCAGCAGTTTATCTCCCCCACTGGCCAGGGCAGACTCTGGGGCCAACGTCCTGACTTTC.

This clonotype was counted many times. J is TRBJ2-2 and V is TRBV10-3; D ambiguous. CDR1 ENHRY and CDR2 SYGVKD come from the germline V gene. The CDR3 is 13 residues long. V was trimmed by 2 bases and J by 7 bases, leaving 8 bases between them. CDR3 protein: CAISEVKGGELFF. The CDR3 DNA reads as TGTGCCATCAGTGAGGTGAAAGGCGGGGAGCTGTTTTTT.

The chain has TRBV12-3 or TRBV12-4 and TRBJ2-2; 9 bases are shared with TRBD1. The CDR3 totals 15 residues. V gave up 7 bases and J gave up 6 bases; unmatched junction bases: 9. The CDR3 DNA reads as TGTGCCAGCACCATGGGACAGGGAATAGCCGGGGAGCTGTTTTTT. Protein: CASTMGQGIAGELFF.

The chain couples TRBV3-1 to TRBJ2-2; no clear D. The CDR3 extends over 14 amino acids. V shed 6 bases and J shed 0 bases, with 8 bases lying between them. Germline CDR1 and CDR2: LGHDT and YNNKEL (reference sequence). The CDR3 bases are TGTGCCAGCAGACTACACACGAACACCGGGGAGCTGTTTTTT. Translating gives CASRLHTNTGELFF.

The chain employs TRBV7-2 and TRBJ2-7; the D call may be TRBD1 or TRBD2 (6 bases each). This CDR3 comprises 13 residues. CDR1 and CDR2 (germline): SGHTA, FQGNSA. The V gene lost 1 base and the J gene lost 10 bases, with 14 bases spanning the gap. This CDR3 reads CASSLDPTGGQYF. DNA for the CDR3: TGTGCCAGCAGCTTAGATCCTACCGGGGGCCAGTACTTC.

The sample holds a few counts of this clonotype. The chain is built from TRBV7-8 and TRBJ2-7; 9 bases map to TRBD2. Germline V CDR1 and CDR2: SGHVS, FQNEAQ. V lost 5 bases, J lost 2 bases, and 7 bases stayed unmatched. The CDR3 has 15 residues. This CDR3 reads CASSTTSGKAYEQYF. The CDR3 region has the DNA TGTGCCAGCAGCACGACTAGCGGAAAGGCCTACGAGCAGTACTTC.

This clonotype was observed many times. This sequence joins TRBV5-4 and TRBJ2-1, with 7 positions matching TRBD2. CDR3 length: 13 amino acids. J gave up 7 bases and V 1 base, and 2 bases lay outside the gene matches. CDR1 SGHNT and CDR2 YYREEE come from the germline V gene (reference sequence). The chain's CDR3 is CASSLLGGNEQFF. The CDR3 DNA sequence: TGTGCCAGCAGCTTGCTCGGGGGGAATGAGCAGTTCTTC.

The chain uses TRBV28 and TRBJ1-2; TRBD1 aligns across 7 bases. J gave up 4 bases and V 6 bases, and 5 bases lay outside the gene matches. CDR3 size: 13 residues. Germline lookup yields CDR1 MDHEN and CDR2 SYDVKM. CDR3 amino acids: CASSLTGTYGYTF. CDR3 in DNA: TGTGCCAGCAGCTTGACAGGGACCTATGGCTACACCTTC.

This clonotype has a handful of counts. The chain combines TRBV9 with TRBJ1-1; D unclear. The germline V and J ends were trimmed by 4 bases and 11 bases, with 18 bases remaining between them. Germline V gene data show CDR1 as SGDLS and CDR2 as YYNGEE. The CDR3 runs 13 residues. CDR3 DNA: TGTGCCAGCAGCCCCGTTTTAGGCGTGGGCGCTTTCTTT. Protein product: CASSPVLGVGAFF.

V is TRBV29-1 and J is TRBJ2-1; possibly TRBD2 for D (6 bases). Germline V gives CDR1 SQVTM, CDR2 ANQGSEA. The ends were cut back, 0 bases at V and 9 bases at J, with 18 bases in the middle. The CDR3 runs to 15 residues. The CDR3 bases are TGCAGCGTTGAAGATCTTGCGGGACCGCCCGGTGAGCAGTTCTTC. It translates to CSVEDLAGPPGEQFF.

The J gene is TRBJ2-7, the V gene TRBV20-1; 10 nucleotides agree with TRBD2. The germline V gene has CDR1 DFQATT and CDR2 SNEGSKA (reference sequence). Trimming took 1 base from V and 1 from J; bases not matched to a gene: 10. The CDR3 loop spans 17 amino acids. The CDR3 reads CSARGGLAASSSYEQYF. The CDR3, as DNA: TGCAGTGCTAGAGGCGGACTAGCGGCCTCATCATCCTACGAGCAGTACTTC.

Many counts were recorded for this clonotype. The chain joins TRBV19 to TRBJ2-1; 8 bases fit TRBD2. This CDR3 region has 15 residues. After removal of 2 bases from V and 7 bases from J, the junction contained 7 bases not matched to a gene. CDR1 and CDR2 from the germline V gene are LNHDA and SQIVND (reference sequence). The CDR3 region has the DNA TGTGCCAGTAGTATATCGGGGGGGAACACGAATGAGCAGTTCTTC. Its translation: CASSISGGNTNEQFF.

This clonotype was recorded a few times. This sequence joins TRBV10-3 and TRBJ2-1, with D possibly being TRBD1 or TRBD2 (5 bases each). The length of the CDR3 is 12 residues. V was cut by 4 bases and J by 9 bases, with 10 bases left in between. CDR1 and CDR2 (germline): ENHRY, SYGVKD. The CDR3 here is CAISVRGIEQFF. CDR3 bases: TGTGCCATCAGTGTGAGGGGTATTGAGCAGTTCTTC.

This sequence joins TRBV7-6 and TRBJ2-1; D ambiguous. The CDR3 loop spans 15 amino acids. Per germline, CDR1 SGHVS and CDR2 FNYEAQ. Trimming took off 5 bases at V and 8 bases at J, with 19 bases between the two ends. The CDR3 DNA follows: TGTGCCAGCAGCCCTCCTAATAGGGCAATAGATGAGCAGTTCTTC. This sequence encodes CASSPPNRAIDEQFF.

The table lists this clonotype with a few counts. The rearrangement joins TRBV12-3 or TRBV12-4 to TRBJ2-2; tentative D call: TRBD1 (5 bases). The V gene lost 2 bases and the J gene lost 1 base, with 11 bases spanning the gap. The CDR3 loop spans 16 amino acids. CDR3 region: CASSLNPGMNTGELFF. The DNA of the CDR3 is TGTGCCAGCAGTTTAAATCCAGGGATGAACACCGGGGAGCTGTTTTTT.

The chain uses TRBV15 and TRBJ2-1; weak D call: TRBD2 (6 bases). The CDR3 covers 16 residues. With 8 bases removed from V and 0 bases from J, the gap between germline ends came to 17 bases. Germline CDR1 reads LNHNV; CDR2 reads YYDKDF (reference sequence). The CDR3 nucleotides read TGTGCCACCTACCTTGGGGAGGCCAGCTCCTACAATGAGCAGTTCTTC. It specifies CATYLGEASSYNEQFF. The whole variable domain, filled in from reference TRBV15 and TRBJ2-1, reads DAMVIQNPRYQVTQFGKPVTLSCSQTLNHNVMYWYQQKSSQAPKLLFHYYDKDFNNEADTPDNFQSRRPNTSFCFLDIRSPGLGDTAMYLCATYLGEASSYNEQFFGPGTRLTVL.

The rearrangement links TRBV15 to TRBJ2-6; 7 nucleotides agree with TRBD1. CDR1 and CDR2 (germline): LNHNV, YYDKDF (reference sequence). The CDR3 loop spans 18 amino acids. Trimming took 5 bases from V and 0 from J; bases not matched to a gene: 10. The CDR3 sequence is CATSPQEGAFSGANVLTF. The CDR3 region has the DNA TGTGCCACCAGCCCCCAAGAGGGGGCCTTCTCTGGGGCCAACGTCCTGACTTTC.

This clonotype has just a few counts. The V call is TRBV18, the J call TRBJ1-1; a weak D match, TRBD1 (6 bases). CDR1 and CDR2 from the germline V gene are KGHSH and LQKENI. Trimming took 2 bases from V and 4 from J, leaving 11 bases between them. This CDR3 is built from 14 residues. CDR3 sequence reads: CASSPGLGGTEAFF. The DNA for the CDR3 is TGTGCCAGCTCACCAGGGTTAGGGGGCACTGAAGCTTTCTTT.